This TCR beta chain was sequenced in a study of blood T cell repertoires in COVID-19. At the level of the study: The cDNA or gDNA used as material had been derived from T cells, B-cell-depleted T cells, or PBMCs.

Measured with immunoSEQ multiplex PCR; TCRdb has only the in-frame clones, and not every one. The repertoire includes more than 200,000 clones, roughly 80% of them detected once, and roughly a tenth sits in the top ten. The CDR3 sequence is 17 residues long. V shed 0 bases and J 4 bases; nucleotides not matched to a gene: 7. CDR1 LNHDA and CDR2 SQIVND come from the germline V gene (reference sequence). The sequenced sample was peripheral blood. The receptor was derived from a woman aged 80 or over with COVID-19, enrolled during active disease. This chain joins TRBV19 and TRBJ2-5, with 11 bases aligning to TRBD1. The CDR3 DNA is TGTGCCAGTAGTATAGATTGGACAGGGGGCGGAGGAGAGACCCAGTACTTC. It yields the protein CASSIDWTGGGGETQYF. Variable domain in full (rest from reference TRBV19 and TRBJ2-5): DGGITQSPKYLFRKEGQNVTLSCEQNLNHDAMYWYRQDPGQGLRLIYYSQIVNDFQKGDIAEGYSVSREKKESFPLTVTSAQKNPTAFYLCASSIDWTGGGGETQYFGPGTRLLVL.